One and the same sample provided the 30 T cell receptor beta chains below, sequenced in a study of T-cell reconstitution after alpha-beta-depleted transplantation in children. During its preparation, the TCRbeta library received unique molecular identifiers. TCRdb fed the PCR reads into MiXCR, producing one record per CDR3 protein. The table lists 490,000 or so distinct CDR3 sequences, around 12% of them singletons, with around 5.8% in the top ten. The sample was PBMCs from the stem cell graft donor, taken from the stem cell graft. The receptors were sampled from a human donor who donated a stem cell graft to a child with combined immunodeficiency.

The gene calls are TRBV12-3 or TRBV12-4 and TRBJ1-2, with D maybe TRBD1 (6 bases). V shed 2 bases and J shed 7 bases, with 11 bases lying between them. This CDR3 is 13 amino acids long. The CDR3 protein is CASSLHRAVGYTF. The CDR3 nucleotides read TGTGCCAGCAGTTTACACAGGGCGGTTGGCTACACCTTC.

The chain links TRBV7-9 to TRBJ2-4; 8 bases map to TRBD2. The CDR3 runs 15 residues. J gave up 0 bases and V 6 bases, and 4 bases lay outside the gene matches. CDR1 and CDR2 from the germline V gene are SEHNR and FQNEAQ (reference sequence). The CDR3 DNA reads as TGTGCCAGCAGTCGGGAGGGAGCAGCCAAAAACATTCAGTACTTC. It yields the protein CASSREGAAKNIQYF.

The V gene is TRBV4-1, the J gene TRBJ2-1; 8 bases agree with TRBD2. V lost 3 bases and J lost 7; bases outside the gene matches: 8. The CDR3 spans 15 residues. Germline values: CDR1 MGHRA, CDR2 YSYEKL. This chain's CDR3 is CASSHSGGGGNEQFF. In nucleotides, the CDR3 is TGCGCCAGCAGCCACTCCGGGGGGGGCGGGAATGAGCAGTTCTTC.

There are a few counts of this clonotype. The rearrangement links TRBV5-1 to TRBJ2-3; D is unclear. CDR1 is SGHRS, CDR2 YFSETQ, per germline. Trimming removed 1 base from V and 2 bases from J, with 8 bases in between. This CDR3 is built from 14 residues. The CDR3 loop reads CASSLSPYTDTQYF. The CDR3 nucleotides read TGCGCCAGCAGCTTGTCCCCGTACACAGATACGCAGTATTTT.

This clonotype has ten or more counts. This chain uses TRBV12-3 or TRBV12-4 with TRBJ2-7; 11 nucleotides agree with TRBD1. The CDR3 sequence is 15 residues long. V was pared by 4 bases and J by 1 base, with 3 bases of the junction left unmatched. The CDR3 coding sequence is TGTGCCAGCAGTTCAGGACAGGGGGCATCCTACGAGCAGTACTTC. This gives the protein CASSSGQGASYEQYF.

This clonotype appeared a few times. V is TRBV3-1 and J is TRBJ2-7; 9 nucleotides match TRBD2. The CDR3 has 15 residues. Germline V gives CDR1 LGHDT, CDR2 YNNKEL (reference sequence). Unmatched junction bases numbered 13, after V lost 8 bases and J lost 5 bases. CDR3 DNA sequence: TGTGCCAGCCGACGCCGAGGGACTAGCTATGACGAGCAGTACTTC. It translates to CASRRRGTSYDEQYF.

In its sample, this clonotype was seen a few times. This chain uses TRBV6-5 with TRBJ2-1, with TRBD1 identical over 10 bases. Per the germline V gene, CDR1 is MNHEY and CDR2 is SVGAGI. V dropped 0 bases and J dropped 9; count of bases not matched to a gene: 5. The CDR3 totals 15 residues. This CDR3 reads CASSYSGQGFPEQFF. CDR3 coding DNA: TGTGCCAGCAGTTACTCGGGACAGGGGTTCCCTGAGCAGTTCTTC.

This clonotype has at least ten counts. V usage is TRBV3-1 and J usage is TRBJ2-7; D may be TRBD1 (5 bases). Trimming left V 5 bases short and J 9 bases short, with 11 bases between. This CDR3 is built from 11 residues. Looked up from germline, CDR1 is LGHDT and CDR2 is YNNKEL (reference sequence). The DNA of the CDR3 is TGTGCCAGCAGCGACAGCGTCGGGCAGTACTTC. Translation gives CASSDSVGQYF.

The gene calls are TRBV7-9 and TRBJ2-1, with D possibly being TRBD2 (6 bases). The CDR3 sequence is 13 residues long. Trimming pared 4 bases from V and 5 bases from J, leaving 9 bases between. The germline gives CDR1 SEHNR, CDR2 FQNEAQ (reference sequence). The CDR3 bases are TGTGCCAGCAGCTCGCCGGGGGACAATGAGCAGTTCTTC. It encodes CASSSPGDNEQFF.

To note about this clonotype: A read error may account for a junction end that differs from germline. This chain connects TRBV29-1 to TRBJ2-1, with 7 bases matching TRBD1. The CDR3 runs 16 residues. Per the germline V gene, CDR1 is SQVTM and CDR2 is ANQGSEA. CDR3 residues: CTVEDMEGGEANEQFF. DNA for the CDR3: TGCACCGTTGAAGATATGGAAGGGGGCGAAGCCAATGAGCAGTTCTTC.

There are a few counts of this clonotype. This chain links TRBV7-2 with TRBJ2-7; 7 positions agree with TRBD2. CDR1 and CDR2 (germline): SGHTA, FQGNSA. The CDR3 has 15 residues. The trim removed 5 bases at V and 0 bases at J, leaving 7 bases unmatched. The CDR3 spells CASSHSGTHSYEQYF. In DNA, the CDR3 is TGTGCCAGCAGCCACAGCGGGACCCACTCCTACGAGCAGTACTTC.

This clonotype was counted at least ten times. The chain links TRBV7-6 to TRBJ1-6; perhaps TRBD1 as D (6 bases). The germline V gene has CDR1 SGHVS and CDR2 FNYEAQ. Between the trimmed V and J ends, which lost 6 bases and 7 bases, there was a span of 13 bases. The CDR3 loop spans 14 amino acids. The CDR3: CASSPDGGNSPLHF. The CDR3 region has the DNA TGTGCCAGCAGTCCTGATGGGGGCAATTCACCCCTCCACTTT. Full variable domain (missing parts from reference TRBV7-6 and TRBJ1-6): GAGVSQSPRYKVTKRGQDVALRCDPISGHVSLYWYRQALGQGPEFLTYFNYEAQQDKSGLPNDRFSAERPEGSISTLTIQRTEQRDSAMYRCASSPDGGNSPLHFGNGTRLTVT.

This clonotype was picked up many times. The J gene is TRBJ1-2, the V gene TRBV20-1; possibly TRBD1 for D (6 bases). V shed 4 bases and J shed 3 bases, with 12 bases lying between them. Looked up from germline, CDR1 is DFQATT and CDR2 is SNEGSKA (reference sequence). The CDR3 has 13 amino acids. CDR3 DNA sequence: TGCAGTGCTATGCCGAGGGGGGACTATGGCTACACCTTC. This codes for CSAMPRGDYGYTF.

The table lists this clonotype with many counts. The V call is TRBV6-2 or TRBV6-3, the J call TRBJ1-5; D remains unclear. Germline V CDR1 and CDR2: MNHEY, SVGEGT. Trimming left V 2 bases short and J 6 bases short, with 5 bases between. The CDR3 consists of 12 residues. CDR3 amino acids: CASSYGGQPQHF. DNA of the CDR3: TGTGCCAGCAGTTACGGAGGTCAGCCCCAGCATTTT.

In this sample, this clonotype turned up many times. This sequence joins TRBV20-1 and TRBJ2-7, with D possibly TRBD1 on 6 matching bases. Deletions cut 1 base from V and 5 bases from J, with 15 bases between. CDR3 size: 14 residues. CDR1 is DFQATT and CDR2 is SNEGSKA in the germline V gene (reference sequence). CDR3 DNA sequence: TGCAGTGCTAGAGTTACAGGGTCGGCCCACGAGCAGTACTTC. It translates to CSARVTGSAHEQYF.

V gene TRBV12-3 or TRBV12-4 combines with J gene TRBJ2-7; D call uncertain. The CDR3 consists of 13 residues. Trimming shortened V by 5 bases and J by 7 bases, and 15 bases separated the two germline ends. CDR3 region: CASSLSSLGEQYF. The CDR3, as DNA: TGTGCCAGCAGTCTGAGCTCCCTCGGTGAGCAGTACTTC.

V usage is TRBV27 and J usage is TRBJ2-7, with D perhaps matching TRBD2 (5 bases). This CDR3 spans 13 amino acids. Germline CDR1 and CDR2: MNHEY and SMNVEV (reference sequence). V lost 2 bases to trimming and J lost 7 bases, with 12 bases between them. The CDR3 sequence: CASSLDGVWEQYF. In DNA, the CDR3 is TGTGCCAGCAGTTTAGACGGGGTTTGGGAGCAGTACTTC.

A few counts support this clonotype. The genes are TRBV7-6 and TRBJ2-1; D might be TRBD2 (7 bases). The V end was cut by 8 bases, the J end by 15 bases, with 20 bases between. Germline values: CDR1 SGHVS, CDR2 FNYEAQ. There are 12 residues in the CDR3. CDR3 amino acids: CASSPGEGGLFF. CDR3 sequence (DNA): TGTGCCAGCTCCCCTGGGGAGGGGGGTCTGTTCTTC. Supplemented by reference TRBV7-6 and TRBJ2-1, the full variable domain reads GAGVSQSPRYKVTKRGQDVALRCDPISGHVSLYWYRQALGQGPEFLTYFNYEAQQDKSGLPNDRFSAERPEGSISTLTIQRTEQRDSAMYRCASSPGEGGLFFGPGTRLTVL.

This sequence joins TRBV10-3 and TRBJ2-3; D not resolved. The V gene lost 3 bases and the J gene lost 2 bases, with 9 bases spanning the gap. The CDR3 spans 14 residues. Germline lookup yields CDR1 ENHRY and CDR2 SYGVKD. CDR3 DNA: TGTGCCATCAGTGATAGGGCCGACACAGATACGCAGTATTTT. Residues: CAISDRADTDTQYF.

This clonotype was seen a single time. The V gene is TRBV10-2, the J gene TRBJ2-7; 9 nucleotides agree with TRBD1. The V gene end was trimmed by 3 bases and the J gene end by 2 bases; junction bases not matched to a gene: 11. CDR3 length: 17 residues. Germline CDR1 WSHSY, CDR2 SAAADI. CDR3 nucleotides: TGCGCCAGCAGTGACCCCTCCGGGACAGGGTCCCCCTACGAGCAGTACTTC. Its protein product is CASSDPSGTGSPYEQYF.

This clonotype was seen a handful of times. V and J are TRBV19 and TRBJ2-1; D is ambiguous. There are 15 residues in the CDR3. V lost 4 bases to trimming and J lost 5 bases, with 15 bases between them. Germline values: CDR1 LNHDA, CDR2 SQIVND (reference sequence). CDR3 DNA sequence: TGTGCCAGTAGTAATTGGAGAGGAGAGGACAATGAGCAGTTCTTC. Translated: CASSNWRGEDNEQFF.

This chain uses TRBV5-1 with TRBJ2-1; TRBD2 matches at 7 bases. After removal of 1 base from V and 7 bases from J, the junction contained 14 bases not matched to a gene. Germline values: CDR1 SGHRS, CDR2 YFSETQ. The CDR3 length is 17 residues. CDR3 bases: TGCGCCAGCAGCTTGCGTCCGCGGGGGACCTCCGGAAATGAGCAGTTCTTC. Its translation: CASSLRPRGTSGNEQFF.

This clonotype was counted a few times. This sequence joins TRBV24-1 and TRBJ1-1; D is unclear. V was shortened by 7 bases and J by 1 base, with 6 bases between the two germline ends. Germline V lookup: CDR1 KGHDR, CDR2 SFDVKD. This CDR3 contains 12 residues. CDR3 bases: TGTGCCACCAGGGGGTCGAACACTGAAGCTTTCTTT. Protein product: CATRGSNTEAFF.

This rearrangement joins TRBV5-6 to TRBJ1-2; TRBD1 is a possible D gene (5 bases). CDR1 is SGHDT, CDR2 YYEEEE, per germline. CDR3 size: 15 residues. Between the trimmed V and J ends, which lost 0 bases and 6 bases, there was a span of 15 bases. As DNA, the CDR3 is TGTGCCAGCAGCTTGGGGCAGGGCCGTCCTCATGGCTACACCTTC. Residues: CASSLGQGRPHGYTF.

The V call is TRBV7-9, the J call TRBJ2-7; the D gene could be TRBD1 or TRBD2 (5 bases each). V was pared by 5 bases and J by 3 bases, with 17 bases between. Germline V gene data show CDR1 as SEHNR and CDR2 as FQNEAQ (reference sequence). CDR3 length: 15 amino acids. As DNA, the CDR3 is TGTGCCAGCAGCCTCGGGGCCCGGTCAAACTACGAGCAGTACTTC. This sequence encodes CASSLGARSNYEQYF.

Remarks on this clonotype: The CDR3 ends on some other residue instead of the conserved phenylalanine or tryptophan, so this is likely a read error. The chain combines TRBV19 with TRBJ1-2; D gene unclear. This CDR3 is built from 17 residues. V dropped 3 bases and J dropped 4 bases, with 21 bases sitting between them. From germline, CDR1 is LNHDA and CDR2 SQIVND (reference sequence). CDR3 region: CASSMRILSKRIYGYTC. CDR3 DNA: TGTGCCAGTAGTATGAGGATCCTTTCGAAGAGAATCTATGGCTACACCTGC.

This clonotype was counted between two and nine times. CDR3 sequence (DNA): TGTGCCAGCAGCTTAGAGGCCCCAGATACGCAGTATTTT. Protein sequence: CASSLEAPDTQYF. The rearrangement joins TRBV7-9 to TRBJ2-3; D remains unclear. This CDR3 is 13 amino acids long. The V gene's germline CDR1 is SEHNR and CDR2 FQNEAQ (reference sequence). V lost 1 base to trimming and J lost 4 bases, with 6 bases between them.

Ten or more counts support this clonotype. The CDR3 protein is CASSLLGGGNYGYTF. In nucleotides, the CDR3 is TGCGCCAGCAGCCTGCTAGGGGGGGGAAACTATGGCTACACCTTC. V is TRBV5-1 and J is TRBJ1-2, with D perhaps matching TRBD1 (6 bases). The V and J ends lost 4 bases and 2 bases respectively, with 15 bases between them. The CDR3 has 15 residues. Germline V CDR1 and CDR2: SGHRS, YFSETQ.

This clonotype was seen ten or more times. The chain has TRBV20-1 and TRBJ2-7; the match to TRBD1 covers 9 bases. This CDR3 region has 15 residues. Germline lookup yields CDR1 DFQATT and CDR2 SNEGSKA (reference sequence). Losses at the gene ends were 2 bases for V and 0 bases for J; bases not matched to a gene: 5. The CDR3 sequence is CSARRGQGNSYEQYF. The CDR3 nucleotides are TGCAGTGCTAGAAGGGGACAGGGTAACTCCTACGAGCAGTACTTC.

This sequence joins TRBV4-1 and TRBJ1-1; D perhaps matches TRBD1 (5 bases). The germline V and J ends were trimmed by 0 bases and 1 base, with 9 bases remaining between them. The CDR3 is made up of 15 amino acids. Germline CDR1 reads MGHRA; CDR2 reads YSYEKL. CDR3 coding DNA: TGCGCCAGCAGCCAAGAGTCGACAGCGAACACTGAAGCTTTCTTT. Residues: CASSQESTANTEAFF.